This TCR beta chain was sequenced during a study of cytomegalovirus exposure and HLA in healthy donors. Study summary: A prior study identified 117 million unique TCR beta sequences from around 180 million T cells. Early on, a data release was issued that held about 85 million unique TCRs from HLA-typed donors.

It was with 60 Vbeta and 13 Jbeta primers that the PCR ran. The assay was immunoSEQ multiplex PCR, and TCRdb's table has in-frame clones only and misses some. The sample contains about 280,000 clones, roughly 90% of which appear only once. Remarks on this clone: Its antigen remains unidentified.

Overall study results and limits: The study carried out a later analysis of TCR beta sequences. It associated some 18,000 of them with specific HLA alleles at a false discovery rate of 0.05. Analyses of presence and absence presupposed an approximately uniform sequencing depth across donors.

CDR1 and CDR2 from the germline V gene are SGHDT and YYEEEE. This CDR3 comprises 14 residues. V dropped 1 base and J dropped 4 bases, with 11 bases sitting between them. The sequence derives from a woman younger than 35 in good health and CMV-seronegative. The chain couples TRBV5-6 to TRBJ1-2; D uncertain. Specimen: PBMCs. The CDR3 coding sequence is TGTGCCAGCAGCTTGCGGTCAGGAACCTATGGCTACACCTTC. Translating it yields CASSLRSGTYGYTF.